These 6 T cell receptor beta chains originate from one sample sequenced in a study of cytomegalovirus exposure and HLA in healthy donors. The primer mix had 60 Vbeta and 13 Jbeta primers. Using immunoSEQ multiplex PCR, the repertoire was profiled, and TCRdb retains in-frame clones only, with some absent. The sample consists of some 150,000 clones, about 80% of them appearing once. Source material: PBMCs. The source of these receptors is a woman aged 30 to 39 in good health and CMV-seropositive.

This clone occurred a few times. The rearrangement uses TRBV29-1 and TRBJ2-2; 8 bases align to TRBD1. Germline assignment: CDR1 SQVTM and CDR2 ANQGSEA. This CDR3 spans 13 amino acids. J lost 2 bases, V lost 6 bases, and 2 bases had no gene match. CDR3 bases: TGCAGCGTAGGACAGGGCAACACCGGGGAGCTGTTTTTT. Its translation is CSVGQGNTGELFF.

The CDR3: CASSFSVGDGYTF. Here the CDR3 DNA reads TGTGCCAGCAGTTTTTCGGTAGGAGATGGCTACACCTTC. This sequence joins TRBV27 and TRBJ1-2; no clear D. This CDR3 is 13 amino acids long. The germline V gene has CDR1 MNHEY and CDR2 SMNVEV (reference sequence). Trimming took 3 bases from V and 6 from J, leaving 11 bases between them.

This clone was seen a few times. The rearrangement uses TRBV2 and TRBJ1-5; 7 nucleotides agree with TRBD1. The CDR3 has 14 amino acids. The germline gives CDR1 SNHLY, CDR2 FYNNEI. With V trimmed by 5 bases and J by 7 bases, 8 bases remained unmatched. CDR3 loop: CASSSQGVGQPQHF. The CDR3 nucleotides read TGTGCCAGCAGTTCCCAGGGGGTTGGCCAGCCCCAGCATTTT.

The rearrangement joins TRBV5-6 to TRBJ1-4; D possibly corresponds to TRBD1 (5 bases). V gave up 0 bases and J gave up 8 bases, with 14 bases separating them. The CDR3 contains 15 residues. CDR1 is SGHDT, CDR2 YYEEEE, per germline. The CDR3 sequence is CASSLVGTGGEKLFF. DNA of the CDR3: TGTGCCAGCAGCTTGGTTGGTACAGGTGGCGAAAAACTGTTTTTT.

With respect to this clone: Since a much larger clone is just one base distant, this may be a read error. This chain joins TRBV5-6 and TRBJ2-5; TRBD2 might be the D (5 bases). The length of the CDR3 is 13 residues. Germline loops: CDR1 SGHDT, CDR2 YYEEEE. The germline V and J ends were trimmed by 2 bases and 2 bases, with 7 bases remaining between them. CDR3 amino acids: CASSFWEQETQYF. CDR3 in DNA: TGTGCCAGCAGCTTCTGGGAGCAAGAGACCCAGTACTTC. The complete variable domain, with remaining parts taken from reference TRBV5-6 and TRBJ2-5, reads DAGVTQSPTHLIKTRGQQVTLRCSPKSGHDTVSWYQQALGQGPQFIFQYYEEEERQRGNFPDRFSGHQFPNYSSELNVNALLLGDSALYLCASSFWEQETQYFGPGTRLLVL.

The V gene is TRBV4-3, the J gene TRBJ2-7; tentatively, D is TRBD1 (5 bases). Germline values: CDR1 LGHNA, CDR2 YSLEER. Trimming left V 1 base short and J 3 bases short, with 13 bases between. This CDR3 spans 15 amino acids. CDR3 DNA: TGCGCCAGCAGCCAAGTTGTTCAGGGTAACTACGAGCAGTACTTC. Translating gives CASSQVVQGNYEQYF.